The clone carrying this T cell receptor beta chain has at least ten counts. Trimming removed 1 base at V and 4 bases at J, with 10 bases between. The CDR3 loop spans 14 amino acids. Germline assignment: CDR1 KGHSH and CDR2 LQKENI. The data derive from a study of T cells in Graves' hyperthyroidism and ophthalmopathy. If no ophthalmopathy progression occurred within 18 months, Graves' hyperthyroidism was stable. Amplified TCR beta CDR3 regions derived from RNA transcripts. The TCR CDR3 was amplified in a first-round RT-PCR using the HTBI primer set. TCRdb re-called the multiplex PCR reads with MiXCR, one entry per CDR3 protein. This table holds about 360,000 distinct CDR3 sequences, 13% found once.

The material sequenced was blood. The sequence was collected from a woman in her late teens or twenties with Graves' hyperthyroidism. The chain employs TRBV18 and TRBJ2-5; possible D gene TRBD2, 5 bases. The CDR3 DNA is TGTGCCAGCTCACCACGTCTCGAGGGAGAGACCCAGTACTTC. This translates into CASSPRLEGETQYF.